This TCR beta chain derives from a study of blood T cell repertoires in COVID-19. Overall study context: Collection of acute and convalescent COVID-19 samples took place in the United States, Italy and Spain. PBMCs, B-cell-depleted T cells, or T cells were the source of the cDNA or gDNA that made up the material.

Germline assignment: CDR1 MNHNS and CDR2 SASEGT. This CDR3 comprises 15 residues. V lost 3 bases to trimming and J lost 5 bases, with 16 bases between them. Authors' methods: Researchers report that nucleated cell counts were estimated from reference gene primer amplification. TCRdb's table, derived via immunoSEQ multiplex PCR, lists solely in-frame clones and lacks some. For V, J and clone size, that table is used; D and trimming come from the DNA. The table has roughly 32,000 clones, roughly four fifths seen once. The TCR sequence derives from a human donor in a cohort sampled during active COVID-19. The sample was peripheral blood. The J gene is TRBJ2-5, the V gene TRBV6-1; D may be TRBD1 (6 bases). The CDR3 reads CASSEQGTKGETQYF. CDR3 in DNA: TGTGCCAGCAGTGAGCAGGGGACAAAGGGGGAGACCCAGTACTTC.